Following are 20 T cell receptor beta chains from one sample sequenced in a study of regulatory T cells in long-lasting Graves disease. The time point: newly diagnosed GD, antithyroid drugs for less than 3 months. The TCR library was made from RNA extracted from PBMCs. Arm-PCR of CDR3 regions and iRepertoire HTBI primers were the basis on which TCR beta libraries were built. MiXCR, run by TCRdb on the multiplex PCR reads, gives a single entry per CDR3 protein. The sample lists 400,000 to 450,000 distinct CDR3 sequences, 16% occurring once. These data were likewise used in another study, on T cells in Graves' hyperthyroidism and ophthalmopathy.

The sequences come from peripheral blood mononuclear cells (PBMCs), collected at new diagnosis, from a patient treated with antithyroid drugs. The receptors were sampled from a woman aged 25 to 39 with Graves disease.

This clonotype was seen at least ten times. V is TRBV29-1 and J is TRBJ2-1; D gene uncertain. The germline V gene has CDR1 SQVTM and CDR2 ANQGSEA. The CDR3 is made up of 12 amino acids. Between the trimmed V and J ends, which lost 4 bases and 9 bases, there was a span of 13 bases. The DNA for the CDR3 is TGCAGCGTTGTTGGCAGCAGTTTTGAGCAGTTCTTC. Encoded protein: CSVVGSSFEQFF.

V gene TRBV7-6 combines with J gene TRBJ1-1, with D hard to call. This CDR3 is 14 amino acids long. Trimming stripped 3 bases from V and 0 bases from J, with 8 bases between. CDR1 is SGHVS, CDR2 FNYEAQ, per germline. In nucleotides, the CDR3 is TGTGCCAGCAGCTTTGGAGAAATGAACACTGAAGCTTTCTTT. Its translation is CASSFGEMNTEAFF. The whole variable domain, filled in from reference TRBV7-6 and TRBJ1-1, reads GAGVSQSPRYKVTKRGQDVALRCDPISGHVSLYWYRQALGQGPEFLTYFNYEAQQDKSGLPNDRFSAERPEGSISTLTIQRTEQRDSAMYRCASSFGEMNTEAFFGQGTRLTVV.

This clonotype appeared many times. Here the CDR3 reads CAWSQGLRYGYTF. As DNA, the CDR3 is TGTGCCTGGAGTCAGGGTCTTCGGTATGGCTACACCTTC. V is TRBV30 and J is TRBJ1-2, with D tentatively TRBD1 (5 bases). V was shortened by 2 bases and J by 5 bases, with 12 bases between the two germline ends. The CDR3 is made up of 13 amino acids. Germline V CDR1 and CDR2: GTSNPN, SVGIG (reference sequence).

V is TRBV20-1 and J is TRBJ2-2, with 9 bases identical to TRBD1. Germline lookup yields CDR1 DFQATT and CDR2 SNEGSKA (reference sequence). The CDR3 covers 15 residues. The V segment lost 0 bases and the J segment 5 bases; nucleotides outside the gene matches: 4. The CDR3 loop is CSAREGTGFTGELFF. The CDR3 DNA follows: TGCAGTGCTAGAGAAGGGACAGGGTTTACCGGGGAGCTGTTTTTT.

This clonotype was seen ten or more times. The genes are TRBV11-2 and TRBJ2-1; 8 bases agree with TRBD2. The CDR3 totals 17 residues. The germline gives CDR1 SGHAT, CDR2 FQNNGV. Losses at the gene ends were 4 bases for V and 7 bases for J; bases not matched to a gene: 15. DNA for the CDR3: TGTGCCAGCAGCTCCCGGCTAGGAGCGGGGGCCCGAAATGAGCAGTTCTTC. Its translation: CASSSRLGAGARNEQFF. The whole variable domain, remainder taken from reference TRBV11-2 and TRBJ2-1, is EAGVAQSPRYKIIEKRQSVAFWCNPISGHATLYWYQQILGQGPKLLIQFQNNGVVDDSQLPKDRFSAERLKGVDSTLKIQPAKLEDSAVYLCASSSRLGAGARNEQFFGPGTRLTVL.

The sample holds a few counts of this clonotype. This chain links TRBV6-5 with TRBJ2-7; TRBD1 or TRBD2 may be the D gene (6 bases each). The CDR3 totals 15 residues. In germline, CDR1 is MNHEY, CDR2 SVGAGI. Trimming took 4 bases from V and 3 from J, leaving 16 bases between them. CDR3 region: CASSWGADSDYEQYF. CDR3 DNA: TGTGCCAGCAGTTGGGGGGCTGACTCAGACTACGAGCAGTACTTC.

The chain combines TRBV6-1 with TRBJ1-5, with 8 bases lining up with TRBD1. This CDR3 has 12 residues. V lost 8 bases, J lost 6 bases, and 3 bases stayed unmatched. The germline V gene has CDR1 MNHNS and CDR2 SASEGT. The CDR3 DNA follows: TGTGCCAGCTCAGGGGGCTTTCAGCCCCAGCATTTT. Amino acids: CASSGGFQPQHF.

The CDR3 sequence: CASSPKTSGVYEQYF. The CDR3 DNA is TGTGCCAGCAGTCCCAAGACTAGCGGGGTCTACGAGCAGTACTTC. This chain uses TRBV6-8 with TRBJ2-7, with 11 bases aligning to TRBD2. Losses at the gene ends were 5 bases for V and 3 bases for J; bases not matched to a gene: 6. CDR1 and CDR2 from the germline V gene are MNHGY and SAAAGT. This CDR3 comprises 15 residues.

To note about this clonotype: This may stem from a read error, because a much larger clone lies one nucleotide away. J is TRBJ2-6 and V is TRBV20-1; 9 bases are a match to TRBD1. Germline CDR1 and CDR2: DFQATT and SNEGSKA (reference sequence). The CDR3 runs 16 residues. The V and J ends lost 4 bases and 6 bases, in that order; junction bases with no gene match: 10. CDR3 bases: TGCAGTGCTAAGTCCCGGGACAGGGCTGCGGCCAACGTCCTGACTTTC. Protein: CSAKSRDRAAANVLTF.

This clonotype was observed many times. The chain combines TRBV18 with TRBJ1-2, with 8 bases identical to TRBD1. Per germline, CDR1 KGHSH and CDR2 LQKENI. The V and J ends lost 6 bases and 5 bases, in that order; junction bases with no gene match: 8. The length of the CDR3 is 14 residues. Here the CDR3 DNA reads TGTGCCAGCTCGGAACGGACAGGGCAGTATGGCTACACCTTC. Translating it yields CASSERTGQYGYTF.

In its sample, this clonotype was seen many times. The chain combines TRBV2 with TRBJ2-3; D assignment may be TRBD1 or TRBD2 (5 bases each). Per germline, CDR1 SNHLY and CDR2 FYNNEI. The CDR3 runs 12 residues. V was pared by 0 bases and J by 9 bases, with 7 bases between. The CDR3 loop reads CASSEAEGTQYF. The CDR3 coding sequence is TGTGCCAGCAGTGAAGCAGAGGGGACGCAGTATTTT.

There are a few counts of this clonotype. This chain joins TRBV10-3 and TRBJ2-3, with 7 positions matching TRBD2. The CDR3 spans 14 residues. Losses at the gene ends were 6 bases for V and 3 bases for J; bases not matched to a gene: 6. CDR1 and CDR2 from the germline V gene are ENHRY and SYGVKD. The CDR3 loop is CAIRIAGPTDTQYF. The CDR3 DNA reads as TGTGCCATCAGAATAGCGGGCCCGACAGATACGCAGTATTTT.

In this sample, this clonotype turned up a few times. V gene TRBV19 combines with J gene TRBJ1-5; weak D call: TRBD1 (6 bases). V dropped 3 bases and J dropped 4 bases, with 31 bases sitting between them. This CDR3 has 21 residues. The V gene's germline CDR1 is LNHDA and CDR2 SQIVND (reference sequence). The chain's CDR3 is CASSIRGNPGQESLANQPQHF. The CDR3 DNA follows: TGTGCCAGTAGTATTCGGGGTAACCCGGGACAAGAGAGCTTAGCTAATCAGCCCCAGCATTTT.

This clonotype turned up a few times. The junction shows a germline mismatch at one end, possibly a read error. This rearrangement joins TRBV20-1 to TRBJ2-1; a weak D match, TRBD1 (6 bases). CDR3 size: 14 residues. The germline gives CDR1 DFQATT, CDR2 SNEGSKA (reference sequence). CDR3 residues: CSGRGGAEYNEQFF. The CDR3 nucleotides are TGCAGTGGTAGAGGGGGTGCAGAGTACAATGAGCAGTTCTTC.

Comments on this clonotype: The junction does not match germline at one end; this may be a read error. The chain carries TRBV7-2 and TRBJ2-2, with 12 bases fitting TRBD2. This CDR3 comprises 17 residues. Per germline, CDR1 SGHTA and CDR2 FQGNSA. Written as DNA, the CDR3 is TGTGCCAGCAGCTTAGTGTCACTAGCGGGGGGCGCCGGGGAGCGGTTTTTT. Its protein product is CASSLVSLAGGAGERFF.

V gene TRBV20-1 combines with J gene TRBJ2-3, with TRBD1 matching over 9 bases. The germline CDR1 and CDR2 sequences are DFQATT and SNEGSKA (reference sequence). J gave up 1 base and V 8 bases, and 7 bases lay outside the gene matches. This CDR3 region has 14 residues. The CDR3 loop is CSTGNRGRTDTQYF. CDR3 nucleotide sequence: TGCAGTACGGGGAACAGGGGGCGCACAGATACGCAGTATTTT.

This clonotype has a count of ten or more. The chain carries TRBV15 and TRBJ2-7; D is undetermined. Germline V gene sequence: CDR1 LNHNV, CDR2 YYDKDF (reference sequence). Trimming cost V 1 base and J 3 bases, with 7 bases left between them. CDR3 length: 13 residues. CDR3 loop: CATSRAFNYEQYF. DNA for the CDR3: TGTGCCACCAGCAGAGCATTTAACTACGAGCAGTACTTC.

For this clonotype: This may come from a read error, since a much larger clone is one base off. The V gene is TRBV6-2 or TRBV6-3, the J gene TRBJ1-1; TRBD1 might be the D (5 bases). With 5 bases removed from V and 4 bases from J, the gap between germline ends came to 14 bases. In germline, CDR1 is MNHEY, CDR2 SVGEGT. The CDR3 totals 14 residues. CDR3 in amino acids: CASSTIRGVTEAFF. For the CDR3, the DNA is TGTGCCAGCAGTACTATTCGGGGCGTCACTGAAGCTTTCTTT.

On this clonotype itself: This may stem from a read error, because a much larger clone lies one nucleotide away. V and J are TRBV20-1 and TRBJ2-1; TRBD2 matches at 11 bases. The CDR3 is 16 amino acids. Trimming took 2 bases from V and 6 from J; bases not matched to a gene: 9. The germline V gene encodes CDR1 DFQATT and CDR2 SNEGSKA (reference sequence). CDR3 in amino acids: CSARLVGLAGINEQFF. The CDR3 region has the DNA TGCAGTGCTAGATTGGTAGGACTAGCGGGCATCAATGAGCAGTTCTTC.

This chain uses TRBV20-1 with TRBJ2-1; D may be TRBD1 (6 bases). This CDR3 has 15 amino acids. Trimming took 0 bases from V and 0 from J, leaving 9 bases between them. Looked up from germline, CDR1 is DFQATT and CDR2 is SNEGSKA (reference sequence). In nucleotides, the CDR3 is TGCAGTGCTAGAGATACAGGGAGCTCCTACAATGAGCAGTTCTTC. This translates into CSARDTGSSYNEQFF.